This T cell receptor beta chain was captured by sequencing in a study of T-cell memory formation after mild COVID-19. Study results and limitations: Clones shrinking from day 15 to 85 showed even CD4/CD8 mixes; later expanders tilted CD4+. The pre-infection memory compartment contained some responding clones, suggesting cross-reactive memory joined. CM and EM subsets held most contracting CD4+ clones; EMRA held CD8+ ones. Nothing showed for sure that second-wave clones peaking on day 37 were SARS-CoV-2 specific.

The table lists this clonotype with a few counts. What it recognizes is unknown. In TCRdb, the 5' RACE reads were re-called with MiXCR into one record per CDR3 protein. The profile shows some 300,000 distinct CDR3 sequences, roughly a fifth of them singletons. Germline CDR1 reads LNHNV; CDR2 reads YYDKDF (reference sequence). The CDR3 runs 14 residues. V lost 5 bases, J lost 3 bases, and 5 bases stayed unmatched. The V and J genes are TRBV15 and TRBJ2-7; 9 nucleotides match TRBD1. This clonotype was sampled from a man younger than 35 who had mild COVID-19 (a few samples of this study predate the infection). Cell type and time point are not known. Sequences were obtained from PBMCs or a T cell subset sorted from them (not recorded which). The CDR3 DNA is TGTGCCACCAGCGGGGGACAGGGTGGCTACGAGCAGTACTTC. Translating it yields CATSGGQGGYEQYF.